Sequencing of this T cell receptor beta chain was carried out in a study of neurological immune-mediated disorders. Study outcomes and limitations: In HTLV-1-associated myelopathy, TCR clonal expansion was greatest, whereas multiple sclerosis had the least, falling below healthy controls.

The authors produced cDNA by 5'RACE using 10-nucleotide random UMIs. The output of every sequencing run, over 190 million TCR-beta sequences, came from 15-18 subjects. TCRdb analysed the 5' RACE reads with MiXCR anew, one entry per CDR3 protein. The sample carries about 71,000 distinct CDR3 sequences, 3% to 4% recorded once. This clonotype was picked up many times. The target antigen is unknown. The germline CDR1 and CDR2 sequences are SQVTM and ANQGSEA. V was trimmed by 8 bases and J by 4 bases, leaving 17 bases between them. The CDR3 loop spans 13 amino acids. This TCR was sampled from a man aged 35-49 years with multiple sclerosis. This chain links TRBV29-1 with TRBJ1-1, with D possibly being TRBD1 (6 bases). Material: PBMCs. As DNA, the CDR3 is TGCAGCACCACAACGGGACAAGTCACTGAAGCTTTCTTT. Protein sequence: CSTTTGQVTEAFF.